This TCR beta chain was observed in a study of cytomegalovirus exposure and HLA in healthy donors. Study-level points and caveats: On later analysis, the bulk of CMV-associated TCR beta chains appeared to be HLA-restricted. Researchers had no immune exposure information except CMV serostatus available.

The primer mix had 60 Vbeta and 13 Jbeta primers. Per the study methods: A follow-up analysis tallied 60 million to 85 million unique TCR beta chains, some 9.9 million shared. Generated by immunoSEQ multiplex PCR, the TCRdb table keeps only in-frame clones and is missing some. That table is the source of V, J and clone size, and D and trimming were worked out from the DNA. Of about 100,000 clones listed, roughly three quarters are singletons. Worth noting for this clone: As yet, its antigen is unknown.

The donors were healthy bone marrow donors. The CDR3 has 14 residues. Germline-derived CDR1 and CDR2 are LNHDA and SQIVND (reference sequence). V was cut by 3 bases and J by 5 bases, with 13 bases left in between. The clonotype originates from a woman aged 50 to 65 in good health and CMV-seropositive. Sequenced input: PBMCs. The rearrangement links TRBV19 to TRBJ2-5, with D possibly TRBD2 on 5 matching bases. CDR3 in amino acids: CASSIRTHAETQYF. The CDR3 DNA follows: TGTGCCAGTAGTATCAGGACTCACGCGGAGACCCAGTACTTC.